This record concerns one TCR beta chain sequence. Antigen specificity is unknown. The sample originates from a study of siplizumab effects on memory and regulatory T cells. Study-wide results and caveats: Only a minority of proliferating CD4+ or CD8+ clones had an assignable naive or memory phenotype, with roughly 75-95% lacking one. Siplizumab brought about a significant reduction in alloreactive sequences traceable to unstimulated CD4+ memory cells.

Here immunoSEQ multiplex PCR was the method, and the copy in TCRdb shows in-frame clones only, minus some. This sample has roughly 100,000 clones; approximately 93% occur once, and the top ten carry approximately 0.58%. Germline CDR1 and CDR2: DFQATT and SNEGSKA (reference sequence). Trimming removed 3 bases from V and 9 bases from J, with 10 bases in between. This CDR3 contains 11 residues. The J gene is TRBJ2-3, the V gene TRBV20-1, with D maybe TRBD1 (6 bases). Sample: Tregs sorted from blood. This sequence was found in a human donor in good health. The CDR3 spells CSASKGETQYF. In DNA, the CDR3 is TGCAGTGCTAGTAAGGGGGAGACGCAGTATTTT.